Listed below are T cell receptor beta chains from one sample, sequenced in a study of blood T cell repertoires in COVID-19. Profiling relied on immunoSEQ multiplex PCR, and the TCRdb table lists in-frame clones only, not all of them. The sample has tens of thousands of clones, approximately 86% seen once. Source material: peripheral blood. The receptors stem from a man aged 50 to 60 with acute or convalescent COVID-19. Each CDR3 is given without its conserved first and last residue.

TRBJ1-2 13 TRBV6-5 ASRNAGGEMYGYT
TRBJ2-7 13 TRBV5-6 ASSLGDRELSEQY
TRBJ1-3 13 TRBV4-1 ASSQDGGSGNTIY
TRBJ1-2 12 TRBV28 ASSPLGGGYGYT
TRBJ2-1 13 TRBV6-5 ASTNPLAGGNEQF
TRBJ2-7 13 TRBV6-5 ASSITGTVTYEQY
TRBJ1-1 12 TRBV2 ASSRQAQNTEAF
TRBJ1-5 12 TRBV6-5 ASRQENSNQPQH
TRBJ2-7 13 TRBV27 ASSFSSGDPYEQY
TRBJ1-1 9 TRBV20-1 SALGDTEAF
TRBJ2-3 13 TRBV24-1 ATAGTSGITDTQY
TRBJ2-7 12 TRBV7-6 ASSLNNGLYEQY
TRBJ2-1 13 TRBV13 ASSLEGTSYNEQF
TRBJ2-3 12 TRBV6-5 ASGGGASTDTQY